Listed here is a single TCR beta chain. Its target antigen remains unknown. No per-base quality is available; no much larger clone lies one base away. V lost 7 bases and J lost 6 bases, and the count of bases not matched to a germline gene is 8. Sequences MGHDK (CDR1) and SYGVNS (CDR2) are obtained from the germline V gene. The cysteine opens and the phenylalanine closes a CDR3 of 15 amino acids. CDR3 DNA only is kept here, 45 bases in frame from base 1. This entry is derived from a study of PD-L1 blockade in urothelial cancer (dated by TCRdb to the late 2010s). About the full investigation: All patients started therapy in the mid-2010s and received atezolizumab 1,200 mg intravenously every 3 weeks. Patients had an ECOG performance status of 0 or 1 and had received between 0 and 3 prior chemotherapy regimens. About 10 patients achieved durable clinical benefit and approximately 20 did not. Twenty-nine patients had pretreatment blood TCR-seq, some 25 had at least one posttreatment blood collection, and some 25 had tumor TCR-seq. Pretreatment tumor samples, along with matched peripheral blood serially collected before and after atezolizumab treatment, were subjected to TCR sequencing. Durable clinical benefit meant progression-free survival longer than 6 months, and TCR features were also tested against progression-free and overall survival. An exploratory multi-omic analysis was conducted of the somatic, immune and clinical correlates of response to PD-L1 blockade with atezolizumab in urothelial cancer. About nine tenths of the roughly 29 patients were males with bladder-origin urothelial cancer, and about 65% of the roughly 29 reported a prior smoking history. Blood samples yielded a median of around 130,000 T cells and more than 80,000 unique TCRs, with median clonality approximately 0.08. Blood samples were analyzed at 3 weeks after treatment start (second dose) and at 6 weeks after treatment start. In the same patients, whole exome sequencing and RNA sequencing of pretreatment tumors were performed in addition to TCR sequencing.

The sample's time point label is to be understood as: peripheral blood 6 weeks after treatment start. A cohort of approximately 30 patients with locally advanced or metastatic urothelial carcinoma, treated at Memorial Sloan Kettering on a trial protocol, was included. Peripheral blood mononuclear cells were collected pretreatment and during treatment, with between 1 and 8 total time points obtained per patient. The Qiagen DNeasy Blood extraction kit was used to purify genomic DNA from total PBMCs and tumor samples. PBMCs were collected pretreatment and during treatment, and were isolated and stored as previously described. Synthetic TCR analog templates were spiked into each PCR so that absolute template abundance could be estimated from read counts. The immunoSEQ assay was used to amplify TCRbeta CDR3 regions from genomic DNA with bias-controlled V and J gene primers. Rearranged TCRbeta segments were sequenced at approximately 20X coverage. The study's processing was this. Sequencing errors were corrected by clustering and CDR3s were annotated against IMGT to assign V, D and J genes. Out-of-frame and stop-codon sequences were excluded, and only productive TCRbeta rearrangements were used in downstream analyses. To compute clonality, Shannon entropy was normalized by the log of the number of unique productive sequences and then subtracted from one. Clones differing between time points or between blood and tumor were identified using Fisher's exact test with Benjamini-Hochberg correction, with an adjusted p below 0.01 applied as the threshold. What TCRdb holds here is the immuneACCESS table cut down to in-frame rearrangements. Part of the clones is not present; checked against another copy, under half of the missing clones reflect an unresolved V gene, and the others are unexplained. D and trimming come from the DNA, and the V and J calls and clone size come from that table. The sample records 100,000 to 150,000 clones, more than 70% of which are singletons. Clones ranked in the top ten supply 2% to 3% of the sample.

General study outcomes and caveats: Greater expansion of tumor-associated TCR clones in peripheral blood 3 weeks after the start of treatment was observed in patients with durable benefit (n ≈ 22, p = 0.022). Because of the small sample size (n ≈ 29) and the many exploratory analyses performed, the results are intended to be regarded as hypothesis-generating. Improved progression-free and overall survival was associated with having pretreatment peripheral blood TCR clonality below the median.

The chain links TRBV25-1 with TRBJ2-1; 11 of the junction bases match TRBD2. The specimen comprised PBMCs, sampled around atezolizumab (anti-PD-L1) treatment. The sequence derives from a man aged 50-59 years with urothelial cancer. The CDR3 is CASIQGSGRGNEQFF. The nucleotide sequence reads as follows: TGTGCCAGCATCCAAGGTAGCGGGAGGGGCAATGAGCAGTTCTTC.